This T cell receptor (beta chain) derives from a study of shared clonotypes between healthy human individuals. As concerns this clone: Its target is unknown. At one of its ends the junction is not consistent with the germline gene, which may arise from a read error.

Naive-designated CD8 cells lacked CD45RO, were positively enriched for CCR7, and omitted terminally differentiated effector memory CD45RA+ cells. CDR1 and CDR2 from the germline V gene are MDHEN and SYDVKM. The length of the CDR3 is 14 residues. Clones were read by immunoSEQ multiplex PCR, and TCRdb kept only the in-frame ones, dropping some. The table has more than 2 million clones, about 95% seen once; the top ten hold 1.1%. Findings and caveats of the study: The sampled material consisted only of blood, and tissue repertoires are likely to differ.

The sample comprised naive CD8+ T cells sorted from blood. The chain recombines TRBV28 with TRBJ1-2; TRBD1 might be the D (6 bases). The clonotype comes from a man younger than 35 in good health. CDR3 sequence: CASSLLGDTYGYAF. The CDR3 nucleotides are TGTGCCAGCAGTTTATTAGGGGACACCTATGGCTACGCCTTC.